The clone carrying this T cell receptor beta chain was recorded many times. This sample stems from a study of CD8 T cells in ankylosing spondylitis. TCRdb redid the calling of the 5' RACE reads with MiXCR, one entry per CDR3 protein. The data hold 150,000 to 200,000 distinct CDR3 sequences, with 10% to 15% observed a single time. The CDR3 runs 17 residues. Deletions cut 1 base from V and 0 bases from J, with 13 bases between. Germline-derived CDR1 and CDR2 are SGHTA and FQGNSA. This clonotype was obtained from a female donor with ankylosing spondylitis or in good health (not recorded which). The material sequenced was blood, either unsorted or a sorted T cell fraction (not recorded which). V gene TRBV7-2 combines with J gene TRBJ2-1; the D is unclear. The CDR3 coding sequence is TGTGCCAGCAGCTTAGGTTCGGGCCTGAGCTCCTACAATGAGCAGTTCTTC. It yields the protein CASSLGSGLSSYNEQFF.